The clone carrying this T cell receptor (beta chain) was seen a few times. This sample is drawn from a study of regulatory T cells in long-lasting Graves disease. Building the TCR beta libraries relied on iRepertoire HTBI primers, and CDR3 regions underwent Arm-PCR. TCRdb reprocessed the multiplex PCR reads via MiXCR and lists one record per CDR3 protein. The sample records 550,000 to 700,000 distinct CDR3 sequences, about 16% being singletons. Time point of the sample: newly diagnosed GD, antithyroid drugs for less than 3 months. Construction of the TCR library relied on RNA isolated from PBMCs. Germline V lookup: CDR1 MGHRA, CDR2 YSYEKL. This CDR3 contains 16 residues. The V and J ends lost 2 bases and 11 bases, in that order; junction bases with no gene match: 13. The same sample was also studied in work on T cells in Graves' hyperthyroidism and ophthalmopathy. From that paper: Clinical symptoms, serum thyroxine, TRAb, thyroid ultrasound and orbital computed tomography informed diagnoses. TCR CDR3 regions were first amplified by RT-PCR with HTBI primers. Among clonotypes expanded in thyroid above 0.001, most were also found in blood.

The chain carries TRBV4-1 and TRBJ1-4, with TRBD1 identical over 8 bases. The TCR originated in a young man with Graves disease. This specimen was peripheral blood mononuclear cells (PBMCs), taken at new diagnosis, from a patient treated with antithyroid drugs. In DNA form, the CDR3 reads TGCGCCAGCAGCCAACCCAACAGGGGGAGGGCGGGCAAACTGTTTTTT. Amino acids: CASSQPNRGRAGKLFF.